Listed here are 17 T cell receptor beta chains from one sample, sequenced in a study of T cell responses to AZD1222 COVID-19 vaccine (dated by TCRdb to about 2021). The label giving this sample's time point can be read as: baseline before first vaccination. Library construction relied on the immunoSEQ multiplex PCR assay. In TCRdb, the immuneACCESS table is reduced to in-frame sequences with V and J assigned. These tables do not hold every clone; where another copy was compared, an unresolved V gene accounts for under half, and the others remain unexplained. The sample table records approximately 160,000 clones; just over 90% of these occur just once. The top ten constitute less than 1.6% of the sample. The sequences come from peripheral blood, collected on day 0 of AZD1222 vaccination. The origin of the receptors is an adult in good health.

The CDR3 here is CASTNSRDRSQHF. DNA for the CDR3: TGTGCCAGCACCAATAGCCGGGACAGGAGCCAGCATTTT. The chain combines TRBV2 with TRBJ1-5; 8 bases align to TRBD1. V lost 7 bases, J lost 12 bases, and 11 bases stayed unmatched. Germline CDR1 and CDR2: SNHLY and FYNNEI. The CDR3 covers 13 residues.

The V gene is TRBV30, the J gene TRBJ1-2; weak D call: TRBD1 (5 bases). The CDR3 is 13 amino acids. CDR1 and CDR2 (germline): GTSNPN, SVGIG (reference sequence). The germline V and J ends were trimmed by 3 bases and 4 bases, with 12 bases remaining between them. The CDR3 reads CAWRWAGGYGYTF. Written as DNA, the CDR3 is TGTGCCTGGAGATGGGCGGGGGGCTATGGCTACACCTTC.

The chain has TRBV28 and TRBJ1-3; D remains unclear. CDR3 length equals 16 residues. The V end was cut by 3 bases, the J end by 2 bases, with 14 bases between. Per the germline V gene, CDR1 is MDHEN and CDR2 is SYDVKM. The CDR3 here is CASSFDSQGAGNTIYF. CDR3 coding DNA: TGTGCCAGCAGTTTTGATTCCCAAGGCGCTGGAAACACCATATATTTT.

CDR3 bases: TGTGCCAGCAGCTTAGTCGCTGATTATAATGAAAAACTGTTTTTT. Translating gives CASSLVADYNEKLFF. The V gene is TRBV11-2, the J gene TRBJ1-4, with D unclear. Germline V gene data show CDR1 as SGHAT and CDR2 as FQNNGV. The CDR3 length is 15 residues. Trimming took off 1 base at V and 4 bases at J, with 10 bases between the two ends. Together with reference TRBV11-2 and TRBJ1-4, the CDR3 gives the full variable domain: EAGVAQSPRYKIIEKRQSVAFWCNPISGHATLYWYQQILGQGPKLLIQFQNNGVVDDSQLPKDRFSAERLKGVDSTLKIQPAKLEDSAVYLCASSLVADYNEKLFFGSGTQLSVL.

A word on this clone: Other nucleotide sequences from this sample produce the same CDR3. The CDR3 loop is CASSQSGAFNEQFF. The CDR3 DNA follows: TGTGCCAGCAGTCAAAGTGGCGCCTTTAATGAGCAGTTCTTC. The chain is built from TRBV11-3 and TRBJ2-1; D remains unclear. Germline V lookup: CDR1 SGHNT, CDR2 YENEEA. This CDR3 region has 14 residues. The germline V and J ends were trimmed by 6 bases and 7 bases, with 16 bases remaining between them.

The chain uses TRBV23-1 and TRBJ1-1; 8 bases are a match to TRBD1. TRBV23-1 is an open reading frame whose function is uncertain. With 10 bases clipped from V and 1 base from J, the junction kept 8 bases outside the gene matches. This CDR3 region has 14 residues. This chain's CDR3 is CATLDRARNTEAFF. The CDR3 DNA is TGCGCCACCCTGGACAGGGCTCGGAACACTGAAGCTTTCTTT.

The genes are TRBV5-6 and TRBJ1-4; D may be TRBD1 (6 bases). Per germline, CDR1 SGHDT and CDR2 YYEEEE. V was pared by 0 bases and J by 4 bases, with 19 bases between. There are 18 residues in the CDR3. CDR3: CASSLDRDALTFNEKLFF. The CDR3, as DNA: TGTGCCAGCAGCTTGGACAGGGACGCGCTCACCTTTAATGAAAAACTGTTTTTT.

Comments on this clone: The DNA is left out, because the CDR3 cannot be placed on it with certainty; the CDR3 is given as TCRdb lists it. The chain joins TRBV6-5 to TRBJ1-3; TRBD1 was called by the table and not checked on the DNA. With termini counted, the CDR3 has 15 amino acids. From germline, CDR1 is MNHEY and CDR2 SVGAGI. Here the CDR3 reads CASSSSTGLGNTIYF.

This clone has more than one count but fewer than ten. V and J are TRBV5-8 and TRBJ1-5; D gene unclear. V dropped 3 bases and J dropped 2 bases, with 12 bases sitting between them. Germline V gene lookup returns CDR1 SGHTS and CDR2 YDEGEE. The CDR3 has 15 amino acids. Written as DNA, the CDR3 is TGTGCCAGCAGCTCCCCCTATCGGGGCAATCAGCCCCAGCATTTT. It encodes CASSSPYRGNQPQHF.

V is TRBV3-1 (or the pseudogene TRBV3-2) and J is TRBJ2-6; D unclear. Germline V CDR1 and CDR2: LGHDT, YNNKEL (reference sequence). V lost 6 bases and J 2 bases, leaving 5 bases between the germline ends. This CDR3 has 13 residues. CDR3: CASSYTGANVLTF. CDR3 bases: TGTGCCAGCAGTTATACTGGGGCCAACGTCCTGACTTTC.

This chain joins TRBV25-1 and TRBJ2-7, with 7 nucleotides matching TRBD1. The trim removed 3 bases at V and 2 bases at J, leaving 16 bases unmatched. The CDR3 is 18 amino acids. CDR1 and CDR2 from the germline V gene are MGHDK and SYGVNS. The CDR3 region has the DNA TGTGCCAGCAGTGATCCTATTACAGGGGATAAGCCTACCTACGAGCAGTACTTC. Translation: CASSDPITGDKPTYEQYF.

As DNA, the CDR3 is TGTGCCAGCAGCTTAGGAGAAGGTGCTGAAGCTTTCTTT. Translation gives CASSLGEGAEAFF. The chain employs TRBV7-9 and TRBJ1-1; D uncertain. The CDR3 has 13 residues. Per the germline V gene, CDR1 is SEHNR and CDR2 is FQNEAQ (reference sequence). The V end was cut by 1 base, the J end by 6 bases, with 9 bases between. Drawing the rest from reference TRBV7-9 and TRBJ1-1, the complete variable domain is DTGVSQNPRHKITKRGQNVTFRCDPISEHNRLYWYRQTLGQGPEFLTYFQNEAQLEKSRLLSDRFSAERPKGSFSTLEIQRTEQGDSAMYLCASSLGEGAEAFFGQGTRLTVV.

This chain uses TRBV4-1 with TRBJ1-2; no reliable D call. The CDR3 consists of 12 residues. The V end lost 2 bases, the J end lost 7 bases, and 8 bases lay between the germline ends. Germline V gene lookup returns CDR1 MGHRA and CDR2 YSYEKL. DNA for the CDR3: TGCGCCAGCAGCCAAAGGGTTGCTGGCTACACCTTC. Its translation: CASSQRVAGYTF.

This chain links TRBV11-3 with TRBJ1-3; D ambiguous. V gave up 4 bases and J gave up 0 bases, with 10 bases separating them. This CDR3 is 15 amino acids long. Looked up from germline, CDR1 is SGHNT and CDR2 is YENEEA. The CDR3 coding sequence is TGTGCCAGCAGCTCTAAACGGCTCTCTGGAAACACCATATATTTT. Translation gives CASSSKRLSGNTIYF.

J is TRBJ2-1 and V is TRBV9; a possible D gene is TRBD2 (5 bases). CDR3 length equals 15 residues. Trimming took off 4 bases at V and 5 bases at J, with 16 bases between the two ends. Germline V gene data show CDR1 as SGDLS and CDR2 as YYNGEE. The CDR3 nucleotides are TGTGCCAGCAGCTATGTAGGCGGGCAGAACAATGAGCAGTTCTTC. It translates to CASSYVGGQNNEQFF.

This clone was counted a single time. The chain joins TRBV28 to TRBJ1-1; possible D gene TRBD1, 5 bases. The CDR3 consists of 14 residues. V was clipped by 4 bases and J by 6 bases, with 15 bases between them. Germline CDR1 and CDR2: MDHEN and SYDVKM. The CDR3 sequence is CASSSPGGVSEAFF. As DNA, the CDR3 is TGTGCCAGCAGTTCCCCAGGAGGGGTATCTGAAGCTTTCTTT.

The chain uses TRBV7-8 and TRBJ1-4; D ambiguous. Germline V gene sequence: CDR1 SGHVS, CDR2 FQNEAQ. The V end was cut by 6 bases, the J end by 7 bases, with 15 bases between. The CDR3 covers 14 residues. CDR3 loop: CASSPGRLGEKLFF. CDR3 nucleotide sequence: TGTGCCAGCAGTCCGGGTCGTTTGGGTGAAAAACTGTTTTTT.